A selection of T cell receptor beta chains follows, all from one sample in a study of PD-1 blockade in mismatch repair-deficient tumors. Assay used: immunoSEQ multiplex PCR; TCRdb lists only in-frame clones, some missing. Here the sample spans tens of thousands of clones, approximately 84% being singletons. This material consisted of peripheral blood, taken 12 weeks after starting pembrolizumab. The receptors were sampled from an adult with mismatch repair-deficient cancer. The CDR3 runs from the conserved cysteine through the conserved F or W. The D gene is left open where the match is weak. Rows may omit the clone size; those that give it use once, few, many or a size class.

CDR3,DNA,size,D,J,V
CASSLGGQGAEQYF,TGTGCCAGCAGCTTAGGGGGACAGGGGGCCGAGCAGTACTTC,NA,TRBD1,TRBJ2-7,TRBV7-9
CASSSSGSADTQYF,TGTGCCAGCAGCTCCAGCGGGAGTGCAGATACGCAGTATTTT,NA,TRBD2,TRBJ2-3,TRBV5-4
CASSGRRPYSNQPQHF,TGTGCCAGCAGTGGAAGGCGACCATATAGCAATCAGCCCCAGCATTTT,NA,NA,TRBJ1-5,TRBV6-4
CASRPTGERSGELFF,TGTGCCAGCAGGCCGACAGGGGAAAGAAGCGGGGAGCTGTTTTTT,NA,TRBD1,TRBJ2-2,TRBV14
CASSQGNRGGQPQHF,TGTGCCAGCAGCCAAGGGAATAGGGGCGGTCAGCCCCAGCATTTT,NA,NA,TRBJ1-5,TRBV11-2
CASSAQRINQPQHF,TGTGCCAGCAGTGCACAGCGAATCAATCAGCCCCAGCATTTT,NA,NA,TRBJ1-5,TRBV6-5
CASSVGGTSGSSYNEQFF,TGTGCCAGCAGCGTAGGTGGAACTAGCGGGAGCTCCTACAATGAGCAGTTCTTC,NA,TRBD2,TRBJ2-1,TRBV9
CASSLVPPPSYEQYF,TGTGCCAGCAGCTTAGTTCCCCCGCCCTCCTACGAGCAGTACTTC,NA,NA,TRBJ2-7,TRBV11-3
CASSLGGNLNTEAFF,TGCGCCAGCAGCCTGGGGGGCAACCTGAACACTGAAGCTTTCTTT,NA,NA,TRBJ1-1,TRBV5-1
CASRAGTLNTGELFF,TGTGCCAGCAGGGCCGGGACACTTAACACCGGGGAGCTGTTTTTT,NA,NA,TRBJ2-2,TRBV27
CASSPGDTSNEKLFF,TGTGCCAGCAGCCCGGGGGACACCTCTAATGAAAAACTGTTTTTT,NA,NA,TRBJ1-4,TRBV5-6
CASRGEPYGYTF,TGTGCCAGCAGAGGGGAACCTTATGGCTACACCTTC,NA,NA,TRBJ1-2,TRBV2
CASSFEVMPNTGELFF,TGTGCCAGCAGCTTCGAGGTGATGCCGAACACCGGGGAGCTGTTTTTT,NA,NA,TRBJ2-2,TRBV5-8
CASSVAPTYQETQYF,TGTGCCAGCAGCGTAGCCCCGACTTACCAAGAGACCCAGTACTTC,NA,NA,TRBJ2-5,TRBV9
CSVGDSAFGNTIYF,TGCAGCGTTGGAGACAGCGCCTTTGGAAACACCATATATTTT,few,NA,TRBJ1-3,TRBV29-1
CAPSDRGASGGYTF,TGTGCCCCGTCGGACAGGGGCGCGTCTGGTGGCTACACCTTC,NA,TRBD1,TRBJ1-2,TRBV10-3
CASSAKTGMGNTEAFF,TGCGCCAGCAGCGCGAAGACAGGGATGGGGAACACTGAAGCTTTCTTT,NA,TRBD1,TRBJ1-1,TRBV5-1
CASSIQEPQHF,TGTGCCAGCAGTATACAGGAGCCCCAGCATTTT,many,NA,TRBJ1-5,TRBV6-5
CASSQVNRGTYEQYF,TGCGCCAGCAGCCAAGTTAACAGGGGTACCTACGAGCAGTACTTC,NA,TRBD1,TRBJ2-7,TRBV4-1
CASSYGPGAFF,TGTGCCAGCAGTTACGGCCCGGGAGCTTTCTTT,few,NA,TRBJ1-1,TRBV6-6
CAWSVGGGYQETQYF,TGTGCCTGGAGTGTTGGGGGCGGATACCAAGAGACCCAGTACTTC,NA,NA,TRBJ2-5,TRBV30
CASSQESGLQTQYF,TGCGCCAGCAGCCAAGAATCAGGGCTACAGACCCAGTACTTC,NA,NA,TRBJ2-5,TRBV4-1
CASSSLGGDGYTF,TGTGCCAGCAGCTCTCTAGGGGGCGATGGCTACACCTTC,NA,TRBD1,TRBJ1-2,TRBV5-4
CASSEQIDSSYEQYF,TGTGCCAGCAGCGAACAGATTGACAGCTCCTACGAGCAGTACTTC,NA,NA,TRBJ2-7,TRBV11-2
CSVVPPPGTQYF,TGCAGCGTTGTGCCTCCCCCCGGGACCCAGTACTTC,NA,NA,TRBJ2-5,TRBV29-1
CASSPQGSSYEQYF,TGTGCCAGTAGTCCGCAGGGGTCTTCCTACGAGCAGTACTTC,NA,NA,TRBJ2-7,TRBV19
CASSFETDTDTQYF,TGTGCCAGCAGCTTTGAGACTGACACAGATACGCAGTATTTT,NA,NA,TRBJ2-3,TRBV5-5
CSVKTGGQAFF,TGCAGCGTGAAAACAGGGGGCCAAGCTTTCTTT,NA,TRBD1,TRBJ1-1,TRBV29-1
CSVERNRESGYTF,TGCAGCGTTGAACGAAACAGGGAATCTGGCTACACCTTC,NA,NA,TRBJ1-2,TRBV29-1
CSVEAGTGVYEQYF,TGCAGCGTTGAAGCCGGGACAGGAGTATACGAGCAGTACTTC,NA,TRBD1,TRBJ2-7,TRBV29-1
CASILGQLKGETQYF,TGTGCCAGCATCCTAGGACAGCTAAAGGGAGAGACCCAGTACTTC,NA,NA,TRBJ2-5,TRBV6-1
CASSRRTSGQETQYF,TGTGCCAGCAGCCGGAGGACTAGCGGACAAGAGACCCAGTACTTC,NA,TRBD2,TRBJ2-5,TRBV27
CASSLESVAATNEKLFF,TGTGCCAGCAGCTTGGAGAGCGTCGCAGCAACTAATGAAAAACTGTTTTTT,NA,NA,TRBJ1-4,TRBV5-6
CASSLGGANTEAFF,TGTGCCAGCAGTTTAGGGGGGGCGAACACCGAAGCTTTCTTT,NA,NA,TRBJ1-1,TRBV27
CASSRDFGAYNEQFF,TGTGCCAGCAGCCGGGACTTTGGTGCCTACAATGAGCAGTTCTTC,NA,NA,TRBJ2-1,TRBV7-2
CAWSVSGGPQETQYF,TGTGCCTGGAGTGTGTCGGGCGGACCCCAAGAGACCCAGTACTTC,NA,NA,TRBJ2-5,TRBV30
CASSLGSITPLHF,TGTGCCAGCAGCTTGGGTAGTATAACACCCCTCCACTTT,NA,NA,TRBJ1-6,TRBV5-6
CAWSRAGGLQETQYF,TGTGCCTGGAGCAGAGCGGGAGGGCTCCAAGAGACCCAGTACTTC,NA,TRBD2,TRBJ2-5,TRBV30
CASSLAGTYGYTF,TGTGCCAGCAGCTTGGCAGGGACCTATGGCTACACCTTC,many,NA,TRBJ1-2,TRBV5-4
CASRETNTGELFF,TGTGCCAGCCGGGAGACGAACACCGGGGAGCTGTTTTTT,NA,NA,TRBJ2-2,TRBV6-6
CASSLAQWTTAGELFF,TGTGCCAGCAGCTTAGCGCAGTGGACAACGGCCGGGGAGCTGTTTTTT,NA,NA,TRBJ2-2,TRBV7-9
CASSHGSPTDTQYF,TGTGCCAGCAGCCACGGGAGTCCGACAGATACGCAGTATTTT,NA,NA,TRBJ2-3,TRBV7-2